Presented here are 7 T cell receptor beta chains from one specimen sequenced in a study of shared T cell receptors in the human thymus. Profiling relied on immunoSEQ multiplex PCR, and the TCRdb table lists in-frame clones only, not all of them. The sample includes about 380,000 clones, approximately 95% of them seen just once. The sample consisted of thymocytes. These TCRs come from a human donor.

The chain recombines TRBV19 with TRBJ1-2, with unresolved D. V lost 0 bases and J 5 bases, leaving 28 bases between the germline ends. CDR3 size: 20 residues. Germline CDR1 is LNHDA and CDR2 is SQIVND (reference sequence). The CDR3 here is CASSIDQKLRSPRCAYGYTF. CDR3 bases: TGTGCCAGTAGTATAGATCAAAAGTTGCGGTCCCCCAGGTGCGCGTATGGCTACACCTTC.

The table lists this clone with a count of one. V usage is TRBV6-6 and J usage is TRBJ2-7; 7 bases line up with TRBD1. The germline gives CDR1 MNHNY, CDR2 SVGAGI (reference sequence). Trimming took 6 bases from V and 5 from J; bases not matched to a gene: 16. This CDR3 comprises 16 residues. The CDR3 protein is CASSPSGQPQDDEQYF. The CDR3 nucleotides are TGTGCCAGCAGCCCTTCGGGACAGCCGCAAGATGACGAGCAGTACTTC.

In the case of this clone: At one end, the junction sequence differs from germline, possibly due to a read error. This sequence joins TRBV7-7 and TRBJ2-1; D possibly matches TRBD1 or TRBD2 (5 bases each). This CDR3 is built from 13 residues. Germline CDR1 and CDR2: SSHAT and FNYEAQ (reference sequence). The CDR3 region is CASSSRGHNEQFF. The CDR3 nucleotides are TGTGCTAGCAGCTCCCGGGGCCATAATGAGCAGTTCTTC.

The V call is TRBV4-3, the J call TRBJ2-7, with 7 bases fitting TRBD2. Germline V gene lookup returns CDR1 LGHNA and CDR2 YSLEER. The CDR3 runs 13 residues. Losses at the gene ends were 4 bases for V and 6 bases for J; bases not matched to a gene: 6. CDR3 nucleotides: TGCGCCAGCAGCCGGGGGAGGGTGGGCGAGCAGTACTTC. Translation gives CASSRGRVGEQYF.

J is TRBJ2-2 and V is TRBV5-1; TRBD2 is a possible D gene (5 bases). V shed 2 bases and J shed 6 bases, with 14 bases lying between them. This CDR3 has 15 amino acids. Germline values: CDR1 SGHRS, CDR2 YFSETQ. This chain's CDR3 is CASSFEGARAGELFF. In nucleotides, the CDR3 is TGCGCCAGCAGCTTCGAGGGAGCGAGGGCCGGGGAGCTGTTTTTT.

This sequence joins TRBV5-6 and TRBJ2-3; 10 bases agree with TRBD1. CDR1 and CDR2 from the germline V gene are SGHDT and YYEEEE. The CDR3 extends over 14 amino acids. Trimming took 2 bases from V and 4 from J; bases not matched to a gene: 1. DNA for the CDR3: TGTGCCAGCAGCTTCGGACAGGGGGCAGATACGCAGTATTTT. Translated: CASSFGQGADTQYF.

The gene calls are TRBV7-9 and TRBJ2-1, with TRBD2 matching 7 bases. Per germline, CDR1 SEHNR and CDR2 FQNEAQ (reference sequence). J was trimmed by 7 bases and V by 4 bases; bases with no gene match: 7. There are 14 residues in the CDR3. The CDR3: CASSYPGGRNEQFF. In DNA, the CDR3 is TGTGCCAGCAGCTATCCGGGAGGAAGGAATGAGCAGTTCTTC.